This T cell receptor (beta chain) is from a study of blood T cell repertoires in COVID-19. Study in general: The origin of the acute and convalescent COVID-19 samples was the United States, Italy and Spain.

Study processing details: Reference gene primer amplification yielded estimated nucleated cell counts. The table came from immunoSEQ multiplex PCR; TCRdb's copy has only in-frame clones and leaves some out. That table supplies the V and J calls and clone size; D and trimming were determined from the DNA. The data show around 100,000 clones, 80% to 95% seen once. Patients of the Seattle cohort, enrolled during active infection, were followed longitudinally. This CDR3 is 14 amino acids long. Germline CDR1 is SGDLS and CDR2 is YYNGEE. The junction had 0 bases not matched to a gene; V was cut back by 0 bases and J by 3 bases.

The rearrangement uses TRBV9 and TRBJ2-7, with 10 positions matching TRBD2. Sequenced input: peripheral blood. The TCR was taken from a man between 18 and 29 years old with COVID-19, enrolled during active disease. The CDR3 is CASSVGLAGYEQYF. For the CDR3, the DNA is TGTGCCAGCAGCGTAGGACTAGCGGGCTACGAGCAGTACTTC.